This T cell receptor (beta chain) was recorded in a study of beta chain features in type 1 diabetes. Study outcomes and limitations: The naive, central memory and Treg TCRB repertoires looked more alike in patients than they did in healthy donors. All four CD4+ subsets of Type 1 diabetes patients contained TCRB CDR3s that were moderately but significantly shorter. Fewer junction insertions and more nucleotide deletions appeared in type 1 diabetes patients.

Comment on this clone: Its antigen is currently unknown.

Isolated RNA was reverse transcribed in full, so expressed TCRB transcripts were sequenced. Only in-frame clones appear in the TCRdb table, and some are missing; sequencing was by immunoSEQ multiplex PCR. The table lists 150,000 or so clones, 7.5% to 9.5% of them singletons. Germline CDR1 and CDR2: MGHRA and YSYEKL. The CDR3 runs 14 residues. Trimming left V 3 bases short and J 1 base short, with 6 bases between. The rearrangement uses TRBV4-1 and TRBJ1-4, with D possibly being TRBD1 (5 bases). This clonotype was obtained from a woman younger than 30 with type 1 diabetes. The sample was central memory CD4+ T cells from blood. CDR3 loop: CASSHDRTNEKLFF. DNA of the CDR3: TGCGCCAGCAGCCATGACAGAACTAATGAAAAACTGTTTTTT.